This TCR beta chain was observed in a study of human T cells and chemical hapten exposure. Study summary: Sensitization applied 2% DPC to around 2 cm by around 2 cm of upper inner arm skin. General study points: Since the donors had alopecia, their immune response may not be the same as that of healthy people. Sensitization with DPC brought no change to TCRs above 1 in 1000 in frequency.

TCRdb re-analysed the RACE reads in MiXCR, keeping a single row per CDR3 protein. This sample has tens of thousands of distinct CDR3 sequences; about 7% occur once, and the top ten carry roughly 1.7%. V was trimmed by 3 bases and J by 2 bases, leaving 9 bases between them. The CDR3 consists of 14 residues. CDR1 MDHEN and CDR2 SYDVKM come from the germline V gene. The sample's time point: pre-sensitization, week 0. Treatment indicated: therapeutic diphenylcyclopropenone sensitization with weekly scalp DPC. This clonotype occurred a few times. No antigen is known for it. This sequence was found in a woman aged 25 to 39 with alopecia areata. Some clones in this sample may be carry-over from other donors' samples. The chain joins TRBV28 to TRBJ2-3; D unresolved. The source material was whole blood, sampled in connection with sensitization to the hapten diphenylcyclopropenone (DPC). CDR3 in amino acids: CASSFASYTDTQYF. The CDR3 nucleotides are TGTGCCAGCAGTTTTGCCAGCTACACAGATACGCAGTATTTT.